Following are 28 T cell receptor beta chains from one sample sequenced in a study of blood T cell repertoires in COVID-19. TCRdb's copy holds only in-frame clones and misses some; the assay was immunoSEQ multiplex PCR. The data contain roughly 200,000 clones, approximately 89% of them singletons. The sample taken for sequencing was peripheral blood. The source is a woman aged 55-75 years with acute or convalescent COVID-19.

The chain couples TRBV6-1 to TRBJ1-1; no definite D call. With 3 bases removed from V and 9 bases from J, the gap between germline ends came to 5 bases. The CDR3 contains 10 residues. CDR1 and CDR2 from the germline V gene are MNHNS and SASEGT. In DNA form, the CDR3 reads TGTGCCAGCAGTGATACTAAAGCTTTCTTT. Its protein product is CASSDTKAFF.

This clone was found once. This sequence joins TRBV6-5 and TRBJ1-3; D perhaps matches TRBD1 (5 bases). Trimming removed 4 bases at V and 0 bases at J, with 10 bases between. The CDR3 extends over 15 amino acids. Germline loops: CDR1 MNHEY, CDR2 SVGAGI. CDR3 coding DNA: TGTGCCAGCAGTTCGACAGTTAGCTCTGGAAACACCATATATTTT. Translated, it gives CASSSTVSSGNTIYF.

The chain has TRBV2 and TRBJ1-1, with 7 bases matching TRBD1. CDR3 length: 15 residues. The germline V gene has CDR1 SNHLY and CDR2 FYNNEI. V was pared by 6 bases and J by 0 bases, with 7 bases of the junction left unmatched. The CDR3 reads CASRATGAMNTEAFF. CDR3 nucleotides: TGTGCCAGCAGGGCAACAGGGGCCATGAACACTGAAGCTTTCTTT.

V gene TRBV7-2 combines with J gene TRBJ1-2; D remains ambiguous. This CDR3 comprises 16 residues. V lost 0 bases, J lost 3 bases, and 14 bases lay in between. CDR1 SGHTA and CDR2 FQGNSA come from the germline V gene. For the CDR3, the DNA is TGTGCCAGCAGCTTAGCGCTAACGCTATTGGACTATGGCTACACCTTC. Translated, it gives CASSLALTLLDYGYTF.

The gene calls are TRBV7-8 and TRBJ1-5; 7 positions match TRBD1. The CDR3 length is 14 residues. Germline V gene data show CDR1 as SGHVS and CDR2 as FQNEAQ. J gave up 6 bases and V 5 bases, and 7 bases lay outside the gene matches. CDR3 bases: TGTGCCAGCAGCCTTAGAAGGGGGCCTCAGCCCCAGCATTTT. This sequence encodes CASSLRRGPQPQHF.

V is TRBV24-1 and J is TRBJ2-1; perhaps TRBD2 as D (5 bases). In germline, CDR1 is KGHDR, CDR2 SFDVKD. With 3 bases removed from V and 9 bases from J, the gap between germline ends came to 14 bases. This CDR3 is built from 14 residues. CDR3 in amino acids: CATSDVQVRGEQFF. CDR3 coding DNA: TGTGCCACCAGTGATGTTCAGGTCCGGGGTGAGCAGTTCTTC.

This clone came up a few times. The chain links TRBV11-2 to TRBJ2-1, with a tentative D call TRBD2 (6 bases). CDR1 and CDR2 (germline): SGHAT, FQNNGV. The germline V and J ends were trimmed by 0 bases and 10 bases, with 13 bases remaining between them. The CDR3 covers 14 residues. The CDR3 here is CASSLDGTGEEQFF. The CDR3 DNA reads as TGTGCCAGCAGCTTAGATGGGACGGGGGAGGAGCAGTTCTTC.

The chain carries TRBV3-1 (or the pseudogene TRBV3-2) and TRBJ2-5; TRBD2 matches at 11 bases. The CDR3 is made up of 17 amino acids. Germline lookup yields CDR1 LGHDT and CDR2 YNNKEL (reference sequence). J was trimmed by 6 bases and V by 1 base; bases with no gene match: 10. CDR3 sequence (DNA): TGTGCCAGCAGCCAAGGAACTAGCGGGGGTGCGTTGAAGACCCAGTACTTC. This gives the protein CASSQGTSGGALKTQYF.

The rearrangement joins TRBV4-1 to TRBJ2-1; D possibly corresponds to TRBD1 (6 bases). Per germline, CDR1 MGHRA and CDR2 YSYEKL. CDR3 size: 15 residues. With 5 bases removed from V and 4 bases from J, the gap between germline ends came to 15 bases. The CDR3: CASSYRDTTYNEQFF. CDR3 coding DNA: TGCGCCAGCAGCTACCGGGACACTACATACAATGAGCAGTTCTTC.

V is TRBV11-2 and J is TRBJ2-7; D remains unclear. The length of the CDR3 is 14 residues. V was clipped by 1 base and J by 4 bases, with 11 bases between them. Per germline, CDR1 SGHAT and CDR2 FQNNGV. In DNA form, the CDR3 reads TGTGCCAGCAGCTTAGGGGCTCTGGATTACGAGCAGTACTTC. Translating gives CASSLGALDYEQYF.

The CDR3 region is CASSIGDRGYPRYQETQYF. In DNA form, the CDR3 reads TGTGCCAGTAGTATTGGGGACAGGGGCTATCCAAGGTACCAAGAGACCCAGTACTTC. V usage is TRBV19 and J usage is TRBJ2-5; the match to TRBD1 covers 10 bases. Germline V gene sequence: CDR1 LNHDA, CDR2 SQIVND (reference sequence). The CDR3 runs 19 residues. V was clipped by 3 bases and J by 0 bases; unmatched bases: 13. Full variable domain (missing parts from reference TRBV19 and TRBJ2-5): DGGITQSPKYLFRKEGQNVTLSCEQNLNHDAMYWYRQDPGQGLRLIYYSQIVNDFQKGDIAEGYSVSREKKESFPLTVTSAQKNPTAFYLCASSIGDRGYPRYQETQYFGPGTRLLVL.

A single count supports this clone. The rearrangement uses TRBV6-5 and TRBJ1-2; D is possibly TRBD1 (5 bases). The CDR3 is made up of 14 amino acids. V lost 6 bases to trimming and J lost 0 bases, with 11 bases between them. CDR1 and CDR2 from the germline V gene are MNHEY and SVGAGI. In DNA form, the CDR3 reads TGTGCCAGCAGCCCCACAGGAGCTAACTATGGCTACACCTTC. Protein product: CASSPTGANYGYTF.

This chain joins TRBV24-1 and TRBJ2-2; the D is unclear. Germline loops: CDR1 KGHDR, CDR2 SFDVKD. Trimming stripped 2 bases from V and 6 bases from J, with 15 bases between. CDR3 size: 16 residues. The CDR3 protein is CATSDSGPSRAGELFF. DNA for the CDR3: TGTGCCACCAGTGATTCTGGGCCCTCCCGAGCCGGGGAGCTGTTTTTT.

The chain combines TRBV20-1 with TRBJ2-3; D gene unclear. Germline CDR1 reads DFQATT; CDR2 reads SNEGSKA (reference sequence). The CDR3 extends over 10 amino acids. The germline V and J ends were trimmed by 1 base and 6 bases, with 2 bases remaining between them. CDR3 sequence (DNA): TGCAGTGCTAGAGCGGATACGCAGTATTTT. It translates to CSARADTQYF.

V gene TRBV11-3 combines with J gene TRBJ1-6, with D uncertain. V was cut by 0 bases and J by 7 bases, with 10 bases left in between. Germline V gene sequence: CDR1 SGHNT, CDR2 YENEEA. This CDR3 contains 15 residues. The CDR3, as DNA: TGTGCCAGCAGCTTAGATTCGGCAGGCAATTCACCCCTCCACTTT. It codes for CASSLDSAGNSPLHF.

The chain combines TRBV6-5 with TRBJ1-1; D gene unclear. V was trimmed by 4 bases and J by 9 bases, leaving 9 bases between them. This CDR3 has 11 residues. Germline CDR1 and CDR2: MNHEY and SVGAGI. CDR3 residues: CASSSPGKAFF. CDR3 nucleotide sequence: TGTGCCAGCAGTTCCCCGGGGAAAGCTTTCTTT.

This clone was found a few times. The chain links TRBV19 to TRBJ2-1, with TRBD1 matching over 10 bases. This CDR3 is built from 14 residues. The junction had 9 bases not matched to a gene; V was cut back by 6 bases and J by 10 bases. Germline CDR1 LNHDA, CDR2 SQIVND (reference sequence). The CDR3 loop is CASSPDRGRGEQFF. The CDR3 nucleotides are TGTGCCAGTAGCCCGGACAGGGGGAGAGGGGAGCAGTTCTTC.

This chain links TRBV6-1 with TRBJ2-2, with TRBD2 matching 10 bases. The germline gives CDR1 MNHNS, CDR2 SASEGT. This CDR3 contains 19 residues. Trimming removed 4 bases from V and 7 bases from J; junction bases left unmatched: 18. CDR3 residues: CASSVLPPASGRHGGELFF. CDR3 in DNA: TGTGCCAGCAGTGTACTCCCACCAGCTAGCGGGAGACATGGCGGGGAGCTGTTTTTT.

CDR3 sequence: CASSLTARGYTF. The CDR3 DNA sequence: TGTGCCAGCAGTTTAACTGCGCGTGGCTACACCTTC. V gene TRBV28 combines with J gene TRBJ1-2; D unresolved. In germline, CDR1 is MDHEN, CDR2 SYDVKM. V lost 2 bases and J lost 7, with 8 bases in between. CDR3 length: 12 residues.

V and J are TRBV20-1 and TRBJ2-7; 8 bases match TRBD1. The V gene's germline CDR1 is DFQATT and CDR2 SNEGSKA (reference sequence). The CDR3 spans 11 residues. The V gene end was trimmed by 6 bases and the J gene end by 9 bases; junction bases not matched to a gene: 7. The CDR3: CSAALRGRQYV. The CDR3 nucleotides are TGCAGTGCAGCCCTCAGGGGGCGGCAGTACGTC.

V gene TRBV3-1 (or the pseudogene TRBV3-2) combines with J gene TRBJ1-4, with 9 nucleotides matching TRBD1. Germline CDR1 is LGHDT and CDR2 is YNNKEL (reference sequence). Unmatched junction bases numbered 6, after V lost 5 bases and J lost 5 bases. The CDR3 is made up of 15 amino acids. The CDR3 DNA sequence: TGTGCCAGCAGCGTAACCGGGACAGGGAATGAAAAACTGTTTTTT. This codes for CASSVTGTGNEKLFF.

The rearrangement links TRBV6-5 to TRBJ2-5, with D possibly being TRBD1 (5 bases). Deletions cut 6 bases from V and 4 bases from J, with 15 bases between. CDR3 length: 14 residues. Germline-derived CDR1 and CDR2 are MNHEY and SVGAGI. CDR3: CASRAGLGLETQYF. CDR3 sequence (DNA): TGTGCCAGCAGAGCAGGGTTGGGCTTAGAGACCCAGTACTTC.

The chain recombines TRBV3-1 (or the pseudogene TRBV3-2) with TRBJ1-6; 7 positions match TRBD1. This CDR3 region has 16 residues. V was pared by 4 bases and J by 10 bases, with 13 bases of the junction left unmatched. Germline V gene data show CDR1 as LGHDT and CDR2 as YNNKEL (reference sequence). This chain's CDR3 is CASSPAGTAKTSPLHF. The CDR3 DNA follows: TGTGCCAGCAGCCCTGCCGGGACAGCTAAAACATCACCCCTCCACTTT.

The chain links TRBV12-3 or TRBV12-4 to TRBJ1-2; weak D call: TRBD1 (6 bases). The CDR3 loop spans 13 amino acids. The germline V and J ends were trimmed by 3 bases and 10 bases, with 15 bases remaining between them. Here the CDR3 DNA reads TGTGCCAGCAGTTTTGAACGACGACAGGTCTACACCTTC. Protein: CASSFERRQVYTF.

The rearrangement uses TRBV11-3 and TRBJ2-1; weak D call: TRBD1 (6 bases). Germline CDR1 SGHNT, CDR2 YENEEA. Trimming left V 4 bases short and J 10 bases short, with 23 bases between. The CDR3 runs to 16 residues. The CDR3 DNA reads as TGTGCCAGCAGCTCCACATCCGGGACACCCTACGAAGAGCAGTTCTTC. Encoded protein: CASSSTSGTPYEEQFF. Looking up the rest from reference TRBV11-3 and TRBJ2-1 gives the full variable domain: EAGVVQSPRYKIIEKKQPVAFWCNPISGHNTLYWYLQNLGQGPELLIRYENEEAVDDSQLPKDRFSAERLKGVDSTLKIQPAELGDSAVYLCASSSTSGTPYEEQFFGPGTRLTVL.

The rearrangement links TRBV7-2 to TRBJ2-1, with TRBD2 matching 10 bases. The CDR3 is made up of 13 amino acids. V was pared by 5 bases and J by 14 bases, with 9 bases of the junction left unmatched. CDR1 SGHTA and CDR2 FQGNSA come from the germline V gene. The CDR3 loop is CASSVTLSGRKFF. DNA of the CDR3: TGTGCCAGCAGCGTAACCCTTAGCGGGAGGAAGTTCTTC.

This chain uses TRBV15 with TRBJ2-7, with 10 bases fitting TRBD2. CDR3 size: 15 residues. J gave up 0 bases and V 4 bases, and 3 bases lay outside the gene matches. Germline CDR1 and CDR2: LNHNV and YYDKDF (reference sequence). The CDR3 sequence is CATSKGTSDSYEQYF. In DNA form, the CDR3 reads TGTGCCACCAGCAAAGGGACTAGCGACTCCTACGAGCAGTACTTC.

In DNA, the CDR3 is TGTGCCAGCAGCTTAGGGTCTGGACAGGGGAAGGCAAAGCTGTTTTTT. This codes for CASSLGSGQGKAKLFF. The chain combines TRBV13 with TRBJ2-2; 9 bases match TRBD1. The CDR3 is 16 residues long. Germline V gene lookup returns CDR1 PRHDT and CDR2 FYEKMQ (reference sequence). V shed 0 bases, J shed 12 bases, and the junction held 11 bases outside the gene matches.